Listed below are T cell receptor beta chains from one sample, sequenced in a study of blood T cell repertoires in COVID-19. The table came from immunoSEQ multiplex PCR; TCRdb's copy has only in-frame clones and leaves some out. Of over 350,000 clones listed, about 89% are singletons. The specimen sequenced was PBMCs or T cells enriched from blood (not recorded which). The source is a woman in her thirties or forties who had been exposed to COVID-19. Both conserved end residues are part of each CDR3. Each record gives: J gene, V gene, CDR3 protein.

J: TRBJ2-1
V: TRBV5-1
CDR3: CASSLGAGGGNEQFF

J: TRBJ1-5
V: TRBV30
CDR3: CAWSLDRGSQPQHF

J: TRBJ1-4
V: TRBV5-4
CDR3: CASSQTGSNEKLFF

J: TRBJ1-2
V: TRBV18
CDR3: CASSQGVLNYGYTF

J: TRBJ2-1
V: TRBV19
CDR3: CASTPVGGHRNEQFF

J: TRBJ1-4
V: TRBV5-8
CDR3: CASSLQGFNEKLFF

J: TRBJ1-5
V: TRBV3-1/TRBV3-2
CDR3: CASSQSLSNQPQHF

J: TRBJ2-7
V: TRBV7-8
CDR3: CASSLTQARYEQYF

J: TRBJ2-7
V: TRBV29-1
CDR3: CSVQIPGAINEQYF

J: TRBJ1-2
V: TRBV6-5
CDR3: CASTPSGQLYGYTF

J: TRBJ1-5
V: TRBV30
CDR3: CAWRGTGGMQPQHF

J: TRBJ2-7
V: TRBV3-1/TRBV3-2
CDR3: CASSQAYEQYF

J: TRBJ1-2
V: TRBV18
CDR3: CASSQGQSASRGYTF

J: TRBJ2-1
V: TRBV12-3/TRBV12-4
CDR3: CASTPEGVGEQFF

J: TRBJ2-5
V: TRBV3-1/TRBV3-2
CDR3: CASSQGLTGMGTQYF

J: TRBJ1-5
V: TRBV6-2/TRBV6-3
CDR3: CASSYTGYNQPQHF

J: TRBJ2-3
V: TRBV5-1
CDR3: CASSSEADTQYF

J: TRBJ2-3
V: TRBV3-1/TRBV3-2
CDR3: CASSQAPPTAHRKYF

J: TRBJ1-1
V: TRBV25-1
CDR3: CASSESTGSDSEAFF

J: TRBJ2-5
V: TRBV7-3
CDR3: CASRLAVGETQYF

J: TRBJ1-2
V: TRBV5-1
CDR3: CASSSRGGSYGYTF

J: TRBJ2-5
V: TRBV3-1/TRBV3-2
CDR3: CASSQGLSGEETQYF

J: TRBJ1-2
V: TRBV5-1
CDR3: CASRPTGTESYGYTF

J: TRBJ1-2
V: TRBV30
CDR3: CAWRPIYQGNDGYTF

J: TRBJ1-2
V: TRBV30
CDR3: CAWSVRQANYGYTF

J: TRBJ2-7
V: TRBV18
CDR3: CASSSDPGLPSSYEQYF

J: TRBJ2-2
V: TRBV7-3
CDR3: CASSLVSGSYTGELFF

J: TRBJ1-1
V: TRBV19
CDR3: CASSWEGVRRDTEAFF

J: TRBJ1-2
V: TRBV6-5
CDR3: CASRIKGDGYTF

J: TRBJ1-6
V: TRBV9
CDR3: CASSVGQSSYNSPLHF

J: TRBJ1-4
V: TRBV28
CDR3: CASSSPGGPTNEKLFF

J: TRBJ1-1
V: TRBV13
CDR3: CASSYLTVLNTEAFF

J: TRBJ1-2
V: TRBV25-1
CDR3: CASSEPGQLYGYTF

J: TRBJ1-1
V: TRBV27
CDR3: CASRRNTGVRTEAFF

J: TRBJ1-2
V: TRBV12-3/TRBV12-4
CDR3: CASRSRWLDGYTF

J: TRBJ1-1
V: TRBV5-1
CDR3: CASSLGTANTEAFF

J: TRBJ1-1
V: TRBV30
CDR3: CAWKDGGHTEAFF

J: TRBJ1-1
V: TRBV7-9
CDR3: CASSHSSGLNTEAFF

J: TRBJ2-7
V: TRBV21-1
CDR3: CASAQGCSAYEQYF

J: TRBJ2-5
V: TRBV6-5
CDR3: CASREGARVETQYF

J: TRBJ2-4
V: TRBV7-6
CDR3: CASSLGGGLAKNIQYF

J: TRBJ2-3
V: TRBV10-3
CDR3: CAIQEWGSTDTQYF

J: TRBJ1-1
V: TRBV5-1
CDR3: CASSLEVQGNTEAFF

J: TRBJ1-1
V: TRBV18
CDR3: CASSPLPTVNTEAFF

J: TRBJ1-1
V: TRBV2
CDR3: CASSEIGVNTEAFF

J: TRBJ2-2
V: TRBV29-1
CDR3: CSVEGTAGVNTGELFF

J: TRBJ1-1
V: TRBV11-2
CDR3: CASSLSPNTEAFF

J: TRBJ1-1
V: TRBV9
CDR3: CASSANGGANTEAFF

J: TRBJ1-2
V: TRBV3-1/TRBV3-2
CDR3: CASSPIVRTGENYGYTF

J: TRBJ2-7
V: TRBV29-1
CDR3: CSVEVGQPYEQYF

J: TRBJ1-2
V: TRBV27
CDR3: CASSPVPGYGYTF

J: TRBJ1-4
V: TRBV13
CDR3: CASSLNRGTATNEKLFF

J: TRBJ2-3
V: TRBV18
CDR3: CASSLAGGSLTRADTQYF

J: TRBJ2-7
V: TRBV6-5
CDR3: CASSYDRFKPYEQYF

J: TRBJ1-2
V: TRBV18
CDR3: CASSPMTGGNGYTF